Below are 10 T cell receptor beta chains sequenced from a single sample in a study of cytomegalovirus exposure and HLA in healthy donors. Researchers ran the PCR with 60 Vbeta and 13 Jbeta primers. Measured with immunoSEQ multiplex PCR; TCRdb has only the in-frame clones, and not every one. This table has over 70,000 clones, roughly 80% appearing once. The source material was PBMCs. The receptors shown here come from a man aged 50-60 years in good health and CMV-seropositive.

This chain uses TRBV14 with TRBJ2-1; TRBD2 matches at 8 bases. CDR1 is SGHDN, CDR2 FVKESK, per germline. Trimming cost V 5 bases and J 4 bases; bases outside gene matches: 7. The CDR3 consists of 15 residues. Here the CDR3 reads CASSSVAGSYNEQFF. CDR3 coding DNA: TGTGCCAGCAGCTCTGTAGCGGGAAGTTACAATGAGCAGTTCTTC.

The chain links TRBV9 to TRBJ1-4; a possible D gene is TRBD1 (5 bases). V was clipped by 0 bases and J by 5 bases, with 14 bases between them. Germline CDR1 SGDLS, CDR2 YYNGEE. This CDR3 is 16 amino acids long. The chain's CDR3 is CASSVGSGTLNEKLFF. In DNA form, the CDR3 reads TGTGCCAGCAGCGTAGGGTCGGGGACTCTAAATGAAAAACTGTTTTTT.

The CDR3 sequence: CASSPRGTGDEQYF. DNA of the CDR3: TGTGCCAGCTCACCACGCGGGACAGGGGACGAGCAGTACTTC. This sequence joins TRBV18 and TRBJ2-7, with TRBD1 matching 10 bases. Germline values: CDR1 KGHSH, CDR2 LQKENI. This CDR3 has 14 residues. With V trimmed by 1 base and J by 5 bases, 2 bases remained unmatched.

This clone showed up just once. J is TRBJ1-4 and V is TRBV29-1; TRBD1 aligns across 7 bases. The germline CDR1 and CDR2 sequences are SQVTM and ANQGSEA. The CDR3 runs to 16 residues. Trimming took 6 bases from V and 0 from J; bases not matched to a gene: 10. In DNA form, the CDR3 reads TGCAGCGTCCTTGTGGACAGGAACGCAACTAATGAAAAACTGTTTTTT. Its protein is CSVLVDRNATNEKLFF.

V gene TRBV4-3 combines with J gene TRBJ2-5, with 11 positions matching TRBD2. CDR1 is LGHNA, CDR2 YSLEER, per germline. This CDR3 has 14 amino acids. Unmatched junction bases numbered 6, after V lost 0 bases and J lost 12 bases. CDR3 DNA: TGCGCCAGCAGCCAAGATTTAACTAGCGGGAGTGAGTACTTC. Protein: CASSQDLTSGSEYF.

The chain combines TRBV7-2 with TRBJ1-5, with 9 bases matching TRBD1. Germline lookup yields CDR1 SGHTA and CDR2 FQGNSA. The CDR3 loop spans 18 amino acids. Unmatched junction bases numbered 11, after V lost 3 bases and J lost 2 bases. This chain's CDR3 is CASSFAGTGTTGNQPQHF. The CDR3 region has the DNA TGTGCCAGCAGCTTTGCCGGGACAGGGACCACGGGCAATCAGCCCCAGCATTTT.

The CDR3 nucleotides are TGTGCCAGCAGCCTCCAGGGAGAGACCCAGTACTTC. Amino acid sequence: CASSLQGETQYF. The chain joins TRBV7-9 to TRBJ2-5, with D perhaps TRBD1 (5 bases). CDR1 and CDR2 from the germline V gene are SEHNR and FQNEAQ (reference sequence). This CDR3 has 12 residues. Deletions cut 5 bases from V and 4 bases from J, with 8 bases between.

The chain carries TRBV6-1 and TRBJ2-7, with D possibly being TRBD1 (6 bases). Trimming removed 6 bases from V and 3 bases from J, with 15 bases in between. The CDR3 sequence is 14 residues long. The germline V gene encodes CDR1 MNHNS and CDR2 SASEGT. The CDR3 is CASSDSGDGYEQYF. CDR3 sequence (DNA): TGTGCCAGCAGCGACTCAGGGGATGGCTACGAGCAGTACTTC.

The rearrangement joins TRBV10-3 to TRBJ1-2, with 7 bases identical to TRBD1. The J segment lost 8 bases and the V segment lost 4 bases, leaving 4 bases of the junction unmatched. The CDR3 extends over 12 amino acids. In germline, CDR1 is ENHRY, CDR2 SYGVKD. CDR3 DNA: TGTGCCATCAGTGTTACAGGGGAAGGCTACACCTTC. This codes for CAISVTGEGYTF.

The chain couples TRBV7-9 to TRBJ1-2; D is unclear. V lost 3 bases, J lost 4 bases, and 3 bases lay in between. The CDR3 is 11 residues long. CDR1 and CDR2 from the germline V gene are SEHNR and FQNEAQ (reference sequence). The CDR3 protein is CASSFSYGYTF. The CDR3 DNA reads TGTGCCAGCAGCTTTAGCTATGGCTACACCTTC.